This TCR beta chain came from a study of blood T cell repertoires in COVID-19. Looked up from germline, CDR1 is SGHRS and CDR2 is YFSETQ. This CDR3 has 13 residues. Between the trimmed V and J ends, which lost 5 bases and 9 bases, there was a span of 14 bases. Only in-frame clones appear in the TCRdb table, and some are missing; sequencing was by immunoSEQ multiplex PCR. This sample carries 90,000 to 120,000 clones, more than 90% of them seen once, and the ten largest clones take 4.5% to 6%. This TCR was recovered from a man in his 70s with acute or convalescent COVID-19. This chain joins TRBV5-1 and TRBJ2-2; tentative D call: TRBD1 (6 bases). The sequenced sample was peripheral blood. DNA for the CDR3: TGCGCCAGCAGTTATAACCGGGACAGGGAGCTGTTTTTT. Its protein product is CASSYNRDRELFF.